Below are 27 T cell receptor beta chains sequenced from a single sample in a study of T cell responses to AZD1222 COVID-19 vaccine. Method: immunoSEQ multiplex PCR; TCRdb's copy keeps in-frame clones and lacks some. Among about 64,000 clones listed, just over 90% were seen once. Specimen: peripheral blood, collected 28 days after the second dose of the MenACWY control vaccine. These TCRs come from an adult who received the MenACWY meningococcal vaccine as a control.

The rearrangement joins TRBV2 to TRBJ1-2; tentatively, D is TRBD1 (5 bases). Germline-derived CDR1 and CDR2 are SNHLY and FYNNEI. This CDR3 has 13 amino acids. V shed 8 bases and J shed 6 bases, with 16 bases lying between them. The CDR3 bases are TGTGCCAGCGGTAGGGCCGGGGGAGATGGCTACACCTTC. As protein: CASGRAGGDGYTF.

This clone was seen more than once but under ten times. This rearrangement joins TRBV29-1 to TRBJ1-2; 11 nucleotides align to TRBD1. Unmatched junction bases numbered 10, after V lost 6 bases and J lost 4 bases. The CDR3 length is 15 residues. CDR1 SQVTM and CDR2 ANQGSEA come from the germline V gene. DNA of the CDR3: TGCAGCGTCGCCCGGACAGGGGGCATCGGCTATGGCTACACCTTC. Protein product: CSVARTGGIGYGYTF. The full variable domain, completed using reference TRBV29-1 and TRBJ1-2, is SAVISQKPSRDICQRGTSLTIQCQVDSQVTMMFWYRQQPGQSLTLIATANQGSEATYESGFVIDKFPISRPNLTFSTLTVSNMSPEDSSIYLCSVARTGGIGYGYTFGSGTRLTVV.

The V and J genes are TRBV29-1 and TRBJ2-1; TRBD2 matches at 8 bases. The junction had 5 bases not matched to a gene; V was cut back by 5 bases and J by 5 bases. This CDR3 has 13 amino acids. The germline CDR1 and CDR2 sequences are SQVTM and ANQGSEA. CDR3 nucleotides: TGCAGCGTTCATCTAGCGGGTCACAATGAGCAGTTCTTC. As protein: CSVHLAGHNEQFF.

The V call is TRBV10-1, the J call TRBJ2-3; D remains unclear. V lost 7 bases and J 2 bases, leaving 4 bases between the germline ends. Germline V gene sequence: CDR1 WNHNN, CDR2 SYGVQD (reference sequence). The CDR3 runs to 11 residues. The CDR3 here is CASIITDTQYF. Written as DNA, the CDR3 is TGCGCCAGCATCATCACAGATACGCAGTATTTT.

The rearrangement joins TRBV7-9 to TRBJ1-4, with a weak D call TRBD1 (5 bases). This CDR3 is built from 14 residues. V was shortened by 3 bases and J by 7 bases, with 12 bases between the two germline ends. Per the germline V gene, CDR1 is SEHNR and CDR2 is FQNEAQ (reference sequence). The CDR3 DNA is TGTGCCAGCAGCTTCAGGGATGTCTCTGAAAAACTGTTTTTT. Encoded protein: CASSFRDVSEKLFF.

The chain uses TRBV19 and TRBJ1-2; possibly TRBD1 for D (5 bases). The germline V gene has CDR1 LNHDA and CDR2 SQIVND (reference sequence). The V end lost 6 bases, the J end lost 4 bases, and 18 bases lay between the germline ends. This CDR3 spans 15 amino acids. CDR3 amino acids: CASSPGTGRAYGYTF. The CDR3 DNA sequence: TGTGCCAGTAGCCCGGGTACAGGCAGGGCCTATGGCTACACCTTC.

The rearrangement links TRBV19 to TRBJ2-3; 7 nucleotides align to TRBD2. This CDR3 is 15 amino acids long. The germline V gene has CDR1 LNHDA and CDR2 SQIVND (reference sequence). The V segment lost 5 bases and the J segment 6 bases; nucleotides outside the gene matches: 11. This CDR3 is CASSGASGFRDTQYF. CDR3 in DNA: TGTGCCAGTAGTGGGGCTAGCGGATTCCGGGATACGCAGTATTTT.

The J gene is TRBJ2-3, the V gene TRBV24-1; 10 bases fit TRBD1. The CDR3 contains 16 residues. Germline V lookup: CDR1 KGHDR, CDR2 SFDVKD. V shed 4 bases and J 5 bases; nucleotides not matched to a gene: 8. This CDR3 reads CATSDTGTGALDTQYF. In nucleotides, the CDR3 is TGTGCCACCAGTGACACCGGGACAGGGGCCTTAGATACGCAGTATTTT.

This clone was found once. The chain joins TRBV3-1 (or the pseudogene TRBV3-2) to TRBJ2-7, with D possibly matching TRBD2 (6 bases). The germline CDR1 and CDR2 sequences are LGHDT and YNNKEL (reference sequence). Trimming pared 2 bases from V and 5 bases from J, leaving 13 bases between. The CDR3 extends over 14 amino acids. The CDR3 coding sequence is TGTGCCAGCAGCCAAAGGGGCTCGGGGGACGAGCAGTACTTC. This codes for CASSQRGSGDEQYF.

CDR3 DNA sequence: TGCGCCAGCAGAGGGGGGAAGGAGACCCAGTACTTC. Encoded protein: CASRGGKETQYF. The chain links TRBV5-1 to TRBJ2-5; the D gene could be TRBD1 or TRBD2 (6 bases each). The germline CDR1 and CDR2 sequences are SGHRS and YFSETQ. This CDR3 contains 12 residues. V was clipped by 5 bases and J by 5 bases, with 10 bases between them.

This clone was counted a single time. The chain combines TRBV12-2 with TRBJ2-1; the listed D gene, TRBD1, was not tested against the DNA. TRBV12-2 is classified as a pseudogene. There are 17 residues in the CDR3. The CDR3 DNA sequence: TGTGCAAACCCCCGTTTAGGGGGCGCGGAACGGTTCAATGAGCAGTTCTTC. Amino acids: CANPRLGGAERFNEQFF.

The CDR3 spells CASSLAPGNTEAFF. The CDR3 coding sequence is TGCGCCAGCAGCTTGGCCCCGGGGAACACTGAAGCTTTCTTT. The chain joins TRBV5-1 to TRBJ1-1; no reliable D call. The length of the CDR3 is 14 residues. Looked up from germline, CDR1 is SGHRS and CDR2 is YFSETQ. Trimming took 0 bases from V and 1 from J, leaving 7 bases between them. Variable domain in full (rest from reference TRBV5-1 and TRBJ1-1): KAGVTQTPRYLIKTRGQQVTLSCSPISGHRSVSWYQQTPGQGLQFLFEYFSETQRNKGNFPGRFSGRQFSNSRSEMNVSTLELGDSALYLCASSLAPGNTEAFFGQGTRLTVV.

The chain employs TRBV6-5 and TRBJ1-6, with TRBD1 identical over 8 bases. V was pared by 2 bases and J by 7 bases, with 4 bases of the junction left unmatched. This CDR3 is 15 amino acids long. The V gene's germline CDR1 is MNHEY and CDR2 SVGAGI. In DNA, the CDR3 is TGTGCCAGCAGTTACGAGACAGGGGTCAATTCACCCCTCCACTTT. Translating it yields CASSYETGVNSPLHF.

The rearrangement uses TRBV19 and TRBJ1-1; TRBD1 might be the D (5 bases). V lost 2 bases, J lost 1 base, and 14 bases lay in between. CDR3 length equals 16 residues. The V gene's germline CDR1 is LNHDA and CDR2 SQIVND (reference sequence). The CDR3 loop is CASSIPHGGENTEAFF. CDR3 sequence (DNA): TGTGCCAGTAGTATACCTCACGGGGGGGAGAACACTGAAGCTTTCTTT.

V is TRBV7-9 and J is TRBJ2-7; 10 nucleotides match TRBD2. The J segment lost 0 bases and the V segment lost 0 bases, leaving 8 bases of the junction unmatched. The CDR3 extends over 18 amino acids. Per the germline V gene, CDR1 is SEHNR and CDR2 is FQNEAQ (reference sequence). The CDR3 region has the DNA TGTGCCAGCAGCTTAGCCCTAGCGGGAGCCCCGAACTCCTACGAGCAGTACTTC. Its protein is CASSLALAGAPNSYEQYF.

This chain joins TRBV20-1 and TRBJ1-3; D might be TRBD1 (5 bases). V gave up 4 bases and J gave up 0 bases, with 10 bases separating them. Germline CDR1 DFQATT, CDR2 SNEGSKA (reference sequence). The CDR3 extends over 14 amino acids. The CDR3 DNA sequence: TGCAGTGCTATTGACAGCCGCTCTGGAAACACCATATATTTT. This gives the protein CSAIDSRSGNTIYF.

The chain joins TRBV28 to TRBJ1-2; the match to TRBD1 covers 9 bases. The germline V gene encodes CDR1 MDHEN and CDR2 SYDVKM. With V trimmed by 6 bases and J by 7 bases, 12 bases remained unmatched. This CDR3 has 15 residues. CDR3 in amino acids: CASRGTGKAYGGYTF. The CDR3 DNA follows: TGTGCCAGCAGAGGGACAGGGAAGGCGTATGGTGGCTACACCTTC.

This rearrangement joins TRBV5-1 to TRBJ2-3; D is unresolved. Germline values: CDR1 SGHRS, CDR2 YFSETQ. The CDR3 length is 13 residues. Between the trimmed V and J ends, which lost 1 base and 4 bases, there was a span of 7 bases. The CDR3 reads CASSLIFADTQYF. The CDR3 bases are TGCGCCAGCAGCTTGATCTTCGCAGATACGCAGTATTTT.

V gene TRBV3-1 (or the pseudogene TRBV3-2) combines with J gene TRBJ1-3; D might be TRBD1 (5 bases). Deletions cut 3 bases from V and 0 bases from J, with 15 bases between. The CDR3 consists of 17 residues. The germline CDR1 and CDR2 sequences are LGHDT and YNNKEL (reference sequence). The CDR3 reads CASSQHYGAPSGNTIYF. Written as DNA, the CDR3 is TGTGCCAGCAGCCAGCATTATGGGGCACCCTCTGGAAACACCATATATTTT.

This rearrangement joins TRBV30 to TRBJ2-7, with 9 positions matching TRBD1. Trimming cost V 5 bases and J 5 bases; bases outside gene matches: 7. CDR1 and CDR2 from the germline V gene are GTSNPN and SVGIG (reference sequence). The CDR3 extends over 13 amino acids. Here the CDR3 reads CAWVPGQGNEQYF. In DNA, the CDR3 is TGTGCCTGGGTGCCGGGACAGGGCAACGAGCAGTACTTC.

This chain uses TRBV28 with TRBJ2-7, with a possible D match to TRBD1 (5 bases). Deletions cut 4 bases from V and 2 bases from J, with 18 bases between. The germline CDR1 and CDR2 sequences are MDHEN and SYDVKM. This CDR3 has 16 amino acids. The CDR3 region is CASSWGRTLGAYEQYF. The CDR3 DNA reads TGTGCCAGCAGTTGGGGCCGGACATTGGGCGCCTACGAGCAGTACTTC.

In its sample, this clone was seen once. This chain connects TRBV5-8 to TRBJ1-2; D ambiguous. Germline CDR1 reads SGHTS; CDR2 reads YDEGEE. V was cut by 0 bases and J by 2 bases, with 8 bases left in between. CDR3 size: 14 residues. The CDR3 bases are TGTGCCAGCAGCTTGGGAGCCGGAAACTATGGCTACACCTTC. Translated, it gives CASSLGAGNYGYTF.

This clone has only one observation. The rearrangement joins TRBV6-6 to TRBJ1-2; 9 bases fit TRBD1. This CDR3 has 13 residues. The germline gives CDR1 MNHNY, CDR2 SVGAGI (reference sequence). Trimming removed 5 bases from V and 8 bases from J; junction bases left unmatched: 6. The CDR3 coding sequence is TGTGCCAGCAGTGCGGACAGGGGAAGGGGCTACACCTTC. Translated: CASSADRGRGYTF.

In its sample, this clone was seen once. The J gene is TRBJ2-7, the V gene TRBV6-2 or TRBV6-3; D unresolved. CDR1 and CDR2 from the germline V gene are MNHEY and SVGEGT. The V and J ends lost 2 bases and 0 bases respectively, with 17 bases between them. The CDR3 totals 17 residues. This chain's CDR3 is CASSYPSVGSTSYEQYF. CDR3 bases: TGTGCCAGCAGTTACCCCTCCGTGGGCAGTACCTCCTACGAGCAGTACTTC.

In DNA, the CDR3 is TGTGCCAGCAGCCAGGACAGGCGGACTGAGCAGTTCTTC. Its translation is CASSQDRRTEQFF. The genes are TRBV11-1 and TRBJ2-1, with TRBD1 matching 7 bases. V was clipped by 5 bases and J by 9 bases; unmatched bases: 7. Germline V gene data show CDR1 as SGHAT and CDR2 as FQDESV (reference sequence). The CDR3 spans 13 residues.

The rearrangement joins TRBV18 to TRBJ2-7; D uncertain. V shed 0 bases and J shed 4 bases, with 10 bases lying between them. Germline V lookup: CDR1 KGHSH, CDR2 LQKENI. The CDR3 is made up of 14 amino acids. The CDR3 nucleotides read TGTGCCAGCTCACCACCACACACTCAATACGAGCAGTACTTC. This codes for CASSPPHTQYEQYF.

The chain employs TRBV11-1 and TRBJ2-5; D may correspond to TRBD1 or TRBD2 (5 bases each). The CDR3 spans 16 residues. The germline V and J ends were trimmed by 8 bases and 5 bases, with 24 bases remaining between them. In germline, CDR1 is SGHAT, CDR2 FQDESV (reference sequence). CDR3 sequence reads: CASAFKGGFPGETQYF. CDR3 nucleotide sequence: TGTGCCAGCGCCTTCAAAGGCGGGTTTCCAGGGGAGACCCAGTACTTC.